This entry lists 14 T cell receptor beta chains sequenced from one sample in a study of blood T cell repertoires in COVID-19 (dated by TCRdb to 2020 to 2022). The method behind the library was the immunoSEQ multiplex PCR assay. The clones in this table, taken by TCRdb from immuneACCESS, are in-frame only. Not every clone is retained; where verified, under half of the shortfall comes from an unresolved V gene, and the cause of the rest is unknown. The table for this sample lists nearly 200,000 clones; about 82% of them were counted only once. The biggest ten clones account for around 0.93% of the sample. The sample was peripheral blood. The source of these receptors is a man aged 60 to 75 with COVID-19, enrolled during active disease.

The V call is TRBV4-2, the J call TRBJ1-6; no firm D call. This CDR3 spans 17 amino acids. Germline loops: CDR1 LGHNA, CDR2 YNFKEQ. V was trimmed by 2 bases and J by 0 bases, leaving 11 bases between them. The CDR3, as DNA: TGTGCCAGCAGCCAACCTCAGACATACTCCTATAATTCACCCCTCCACTTT. Amino acids: CASSQPQTYSYNSPLHF.

The chain is built from TRBV3-1 (or the pseudogene TRBV3-2) and TRBJ1-3, with D maybe TRBD1 (5 bases). The CDR3 length is 14 residues. The V end was cut by 4 bases, the J end by 5 bases, with 12 bases between. CDR1 and CDR2 (germline): LGHDT, YNNKEL (reference sequence). CDR3 in amino acids: CASSRQHSRNTIYF. The CDR3 bases are TGTGCCAGCAGCCGACAGCATTCCCGAAACACCATATATTTT.

The chain employs TRBV11-3 and TRBJ2-7, with D maybe TRBD2 (5 bases). V was shortened by 1 base and J by 11 bases, with 12 bases between the two germline ends. The CDR3 loop spans 12 amino acids. CDR1 is SGHNT, CDR2 YENEEA, per germline. CDR3 residues: CASSLGRSGKYF. CDR3 sequence (DNA): TGTGCCAGCAGCTTAGGTCGGTCGGGGAAGTACTTC.

The chain carries TRBV21-1 and TRBJ2-7; TRBD2, as called in the table, went unchecked against the DNA. TRBV21-1 is marked as a pseudogene. The CDR3 length is 14 residues. CDR3 bases: TGTGCCAGCAGCAAAGATGGCCGGAGATACGAGCAGTACTTC. It yields the protein CASSKDGRRYEQYF.

The chain links TRBV28 to TRBJ2-1; D is unresolved. The CDR3 is 16 residues long. V was trimmed by 10 bases and J by 4 bases, leaving 23 bases between them. Germline V gives CDR1 MDHEN, CDR2 SYDVKM. The CDR3 region is CAIHPGGSSLYNEQFF. CDR3 bases: TGTGCCATCCACCCCGGTGGTAGCAGTTTATACAATGAGCAGTTCTTC.

This clone showed up just once. This rearrangement joins TRBV27 to TRBJ1-5, with D possibly TRBD1 on 5 matching bases. Trimming took 2 bases from V and 4 from J, leaving 12 bases between them. CDR1 is MNHEY and CDR2 is SMNVEV in the germline V gene (reference sequence). The CDR3 has 15 amino acids. The CDR3 nucleotides read TGTGCCAGCAGTTTAGGTTGGGGGGGAAATCAGCCCCAGCATTTT. It yields the protein CASSLGWGGNQPQHF.

This rearrangement joins TRBV28 to TRBJ1-3; 7 nucleotides agree with TRBD1. This CDR3 contains 14 residues. From germline, CDR1 is MDHEN and CDR2 SYDVKM. V lost 7 bases, J lost 4 bases, and 7 bases stayed unmatched. Here the CDR3 reads CASTAGGIGNTIYF. DNA for the CDR3: TGTGCCAGCACGGCAGGGGGTATCGGAAACACCATATATTTT.

V is TRBV24-1 and J is TRBJ2-7; a possible D gene is TRBD2 (5 bases). The CDR3 is 14 amino acids. The ends were cut back, 4 bases at V and 2 bases at J, with 11 bases in the middle. The germline V gene has CDR1 KGHDR and CDR2 SFDVKD. Here the CDR3 DNA reads TGTGCCACCAGTGACCCTAGCCGGGCCTACGAGCAGTACTTC. Its protein is CATSDPSRAYEQYF.

This clone was seen once. CDR3 amino acids: CASAPGTGGRQPQHF. The CDR3, as DNA: TGTGCCAGCGCGCCTGGGACAGGGGGCAGGCAGCCCCAGCATTTT. V gene TRBV28 combines with J gene TRBJ1-5; 12 positions agree with TRBD1. The CDR3 is 15 residues long. CDR1 and CDR2 (germline): MDHEN, SYDVKM. With 8 bases clipped from V and 7 bases from J, the junction kept 9 bases outside the gene matches.

V gene TRBV28 combines with J gene TRBJ2-3; TRBD2 matches at 9 bases. Germline CDR1 MDHEN, CDR2 SYDVKM. The CDR3 is made up of 16 amino acids. The junction had 7 bases not matched to a gene; V was cut back by 5 bases and J by 1 base. The CDR3 DNA sequence: TGTGCCAGCAGTCCCTATAGCGGGAGAGGCACAGATACGCAGTATTTT. Its protein product is CASSPYSGRGTDTQYF.

V gene TRBV18 combines with J gene TRBJ2-1; 10 positions match TRBD1. CDR1 and CDR2 from the germline V gene are KGHSH and LQKENI. V shed 2 bases, J shed 4 bases, and the junction held 8 bases outside the gene matches. The CDR3 sequence is 17 residues long. The CDR3 here is CASSPDKGQGSYNEQFF. The CDR3 DNA sequence: TGTGCCAGCTCACCAGACAAGGGACAGGGGTCTTACAATGAGCAGTTCTTC.

On this clone: The sample contains more than one DNA sequence encoding this CDR3. The rearrangement uses TRBV5-6 and TRBJ1-2; D not resolved. There are 12 residues in the CDR3. Germline V gives CDR1 SGHDT, CDR2 YYEEEE. V lost 2 bases and J 4 bases, leaving 6 bases between the germline ends. The CDR3 nucleotides read TGTGCCAGCAGCTTTGCAGGCTATGGCTACACCTTC. Its translation is CASSFAGYGYTF.

The rearrangement links TRBV18 to TRBJ1-3; D uncertain. The V end was cut by 3 bases, the J end by 0 bases, with 9 bases between. The germline V gene has CDR1 KGHSH and CDR2 LQKENI. The CDR3 extends over 15 amino acids. The CDR3 DNA follows: TGTGCCAGCTCACCGAGTGGGAGCTCTGGAAACACCATATATTTT. It is translated as CASSPSGSSGNTIYF.

A note on this clone: The junction departs from germline at one end; a sequencing error may be responsible. The chain has TRBV5-6 and TRBJ2-5; 8 positions agree with TRBD1. This CDR3 has 15 amino acids. Germline values: CDR1 SGHDT, CDR2 YYEEEE. The CDR3 is CASSYGTGHQGTQYF. In nucleotides, the CDR3 is TGTGCCAGCAGCTATGGGACAGGCCACCAAGGGACCCAGTACTTC.